The TCR beta chain described here comes from a study of shared T cell receptors in the human thymus. The data were produced by immunoSEQ multiplex PCR, yet TCRdb's version contains in-frame clones alone and is incomplete. Of over 450,000 clones in the sample, 78% were seen once. With respect to this clone: The germline gene is not matched at one end of the junction; a read error may be the cause.

This same sample was also part of a study on human thymus T cells. This second report adds: The donor group consisted of healthy Finnish infants who were having corrective surgery for congenital heart defects. Corrective cardiac operations yielded the resected thymus tissue. Apparent bias marked the V and J gene usage of thymic and blood repertoires. Related work showed strongly overlapping thymic repertoires across unrelated individuals.

The sequence was obtained from a boy under three years old with a congenital heart defect. Source material: thymocytes.

CDR3 loop: CASSARHPLSSGANVLAF. Written as DNA, the CDR3 is TGTGCCAGCAGCGCCAGACACCCCTTGAGCTCTGGGGCCAACGTCCTGGCTTTC. The rearrangement joins TRBV9 to TRBJ2-6, with D perhaps TRBD1 (5 bases). There are 18 residues in the CDR3. Germline V gene data show CDR1 as SGDLS and CDR2 as YYNGEE.